Listed below are T cell receptor beta chains from one sample, sequenced in a study of cytomegalovirus exposure and HLA in healthy donors. Repertoires were generated with immunoSEQ multiplex PCR, while TCRdb's copy carries only in-frame clones and drops some. The sample records around 170,000 clones, around four fifths being singletons. Sequencing was carried out using PBMCs. Receptors originate from a woman aged 45-60 years in good health and CMV-seropositive. CDR3s include the opening cysteine and the closing phenylalanine or tryptophan. A D gene is named only where the DNA matches it firmly. Clone size is shown for a subset of rows, as once, few, many or a class of expanded clone.

TRBV6-5	-	-	TRBJ1-5	TGTGCCAGCAGTTACCGGGGGTCCAATCAGCCCCAGCATTTT	CASSYRGSNQPQHF
TRBV7-9	once	TRBD1	TRBJ2-3	TGTGCCAGCAGCCGCCGGGACAGTTCCACAGATACGCAGTATTTT	CASSRRDSSTDTQYF
TRBV6-6	-	TRBD2	TRBJ2-7	TGTGCCAGCAGTTACGGGCGGGGGGGCCCCTACGAGCAGTACTTC	CASSYGRGGPYEQYF
TRBV6-5	-	-	TRBJ1-1	TGTGCCAGCAGGTTACAAGACAGGAACACTGAAGCTTTCTTT	CASRLQDRNTEAFF
TRBV6-5	-	-	TRBJ2-7	TGTGCCAGCAGCTACATCAGAGGCTACGAGCAGTACTTC	CASSYIRGYEQYF
TRBV5-4	-	-	TRBJ1-1	TGTGCCAGCAGACGTGAAGTGAGCACTGAAGCTTTCTTT	CASRREVSTEAFF
TRBV19	-	-	TRBJ1-4	TGTGCCAGTAGTATTGGCAGGGGCTCAACTAATGAAAAACTGTTTTTT	CASSIGRGSTNEKLFF
TRBV6-1	-	TRBD2	TRBJ2-1	TGTGCCAGCAGTGTTAAGGCGGGGGGGGCGGATGAGCAGTTCTTC	CASSVKAGGADEQFF
TRBV4-1	-	-	TRBJ1-4	TGCGCCAGCAGCCAAGGCGGGGGGTTGGCTAATGAAAAACTGTTTTTT	CASSQGGGLANEKLFF
TRBV6-5	-	-	TRBJ1-6	TGTGCCAGCACCCAAAGGGGGTCTAATTCACCCCTCCACTTT	CASTQRGSNSPLHF
TRBV6-6	-	-	TRBJ1-1	TGTGCCAGCAGTTCCGGCGAGACAGGAAATCTTGAAGCTTTCTTT	CASSSGETGNLEAFF
TRBV7-3	-	-	TRBJ2-7	TGTGCCAGCAGCCCGCAGGGGGGTGAAGGAGAGCAGTACTTC	CASSPQGGEGEQYF
TRBV15	-	-	TRBJ2-7	TGTGCCACCAGCAGAGATGAACAGCACTACGAGCAGTACTTC	CATSRDEQHYEQYF
TRBV6-5	-	TRBD1	TRBJ1-5	TGTGCCAGCAGTTACGATGGACAGGGCAATCAGCCCCAGCATTTT	CASSYDGQGNQPQHF
TRBV5-6	-	-	TRBJ2-3	TGTGCCAGCAGCTTGGCGACGTCCGGTGGGGGGTCAGATACGCAGTATTTT	CASSLATSGGGSDTQYF
TRBV6-5	-	-	TRBJ2-5	TGTGCCAGCACCTCCCCCCGGGGTCCCGGGACCCAGTACTTC	CASTSPRGPGTQYF
TRBV6-5	-	TRBD2	TRBJ2-2	TGTGCCAGCAGGAGACTAGCCGGCTGGGGGGAGCTGTTTTTT	CASRRLAGWGELFF
TRBV4-2	-	TRBD2	TRBJ2-2	TGTGCCAGCAGCCAAGAAAGCGGGGGGGCAACCGGGGAGCTGTTTTTT	CASSQESGGATGELFF
TRBV21-1	-	-	TRBJ2-6	TGTGCCAGATCCACAGCCTCTGGGGCCAACGTCCTGACTTTC	CARSTASGANVLTF
TRBV6-1	-	TRBD1	TRBJ2-7	TGTGCCAGCAGTCTGAGGACAGGGGACCCCTACGAGCAGTACTTC	CASSLRTGDPYEQYF
TRBV10-3	-	TRBD2	TRBJ2-5	TGTGCCATCAGCGGAACTAGCGGGGATCCTCAAGAGACCCAGTACTTC	CAISGTSGDPQETQYF
TRBV5-4	-	-	TRBJ2-2	TGTGCCAGCAGCTTGGGGCCGGGGTACACCGGGGAGCTGTTTTTT	CASSLGPGYTGELFF
TRBV5-4	-	TRBD1	TRBJ2-5	TGCGCCAGCAGCCAAGCGGGTTTTACAGGGGGCGGATGGGAGACCCAGTACTTC	CASSQAGFTGGGWETQYF
TRBV4-3	-	-	TRBJ1-5	TGCGCCAGCAGCCCTCAGAATAGCAATCAGCCCCAGCATTTT	CASSPQNSNQPQHF
TRBV2	-	-	TRBJ1-6	TGTGCCAGCAAGCGGGGAGCGGAGAATTCACCCCTCCACTTT	CASKRGAENSPLHF
TRBV2	few	TRBD1	TRBJ2-7	TGTGCCAGCAGACTTCACACTCCGGGACAGAGATCCTACGAGCAGTACTTC	CASRLHTPGQRSYEQYF
TRBV10-2	-	TRBD2	TRBJ2-7	TGCGCCAGCAGCGCTACTAGCGGGGGGCTCTACGAGCAGTACTTC	CASSATSGGLYEQYF
TRBV6-5	few	TRBD1	TRBJ1-1	TGTGCCAGCAGTCAGGGGGCGGGCACTGAAGCTTTCTTT	CASSQGAGTEAFF
TRBV28	-	-	TRBJ1-5	TGTGCCAGCAGTCCCTATTACAGCCAAGCCAGGCCCCAGCATTTT	CASSPYYSQARPQHF
TRBV6-6	-	TRBD1	TRBJ1-2	TGTGCCAGCAGTTACTCACAGGGGACCTATGGCTACACCTTC	CASSYSQGTYGYTF